This T cell receptor beta chain came from a study of blood T cells in healthy people across ages. General observations from the study: Donors of long life had a larger count of naive CD4+ cells and greater diversity than aged donors.

In regard to this clonotype: Its antigen is unidentified.

Alongside a J-beta primer mix, a sample-barcoded 5' primer served in a second PCR lasting roughly 6 to 12 cycles. Each TCR beta cDNA got a 12-nucleotide random molecular identifier. TCRdb re-called the 5' RACE reads through MiXCR, storing one row per CDR3 protein. Of under 1 million distinct CDR3 sequences listed, around 45% are singletons. In germline, CDR1 is DFQATT, CDR2 SNEGSKA (reference sequence). This CDR3 is built from 15 residues. The receptor was isolated from a man between 60 and 75 years old in good health. Material for sequencing was blood. The chain recombines TRBV20-1 with TRBJ2-1, with 7 nucleotides matching TRBD2. The J call could be wrong; TRBJ2-7 is a better fit for the DNA end. DNA of the CDR3: TGCAGTGCTAGGCGCGAGCGGGGTCCCTACAATGAGCAGTACTTC. Its protein is CSARRERGPYNEQYF.